The 10 T cell receptor beta chains below all came from one sample that was sequenced in a study of CD8+CD57+ T cells in acquired aplastic anemia. CD8+CD57+ cell expansion, shown by flow cytometry, had occurred in the patients selected for sequencing. Both TCR beta VDJ combination and CDR3 sequence profiling were carried out. Genomic DNA was the template for this profiling. TCRdb reprocessed the reads via MiXCR and lists one record per CDR3 protein. The sample includes some 180,000 distinct CDR3 sequences, 50% to 65% of them seen just once. Sequenced sample: sorted CD4+, CD8+, or CD8+CD57+ T cells (not recorded which) from PBMCs. All receptors come from a human donor with aplastic anemia.

The table lists this clonotype with a few counts. The V gene is TRBV7-3, the J gene TRBJ2-3, with TRBD2 identical over 7 bases. There are 17 residues in the CDR3. V shed 4 bases, J shed 0 bases, and the junction held 10 bases outside the gene matches. Germline V gene data show CDR1 as SGHTA and CDR2 as FQGTGA. The CDR3 reads CASSSPGLGRSTDTQYF. DNA for the CDR3: TGTGCCAGCAGCTCACCCGGACTAGGACGGAGCACAGATACGCAGTATTTT.

In its sample, this clonotype was seen once. This chain joins TRBV7-8 and TRBJ1-1; the D gene is possibly TRBD1 (6 bases). CDR1 and CDR2 (germline): SGHVS, FQNEAQ. Deletions cut 4 bases from V and 5 bases from J, with 11 bases between. The length of the CDR3 is 13 residues. CDR3 protein: CASSSTGRTEAFF. CDR3 nucleotides: TGTGCCAGCAGCTCCACAGGGAGGACTGAAGCTTTCTTT.

The CDR3 region has the DNA TGTGCCACCAGTGACTCCGGGACTAGCGGTAAGCCATACAATGAGGAGCAGTTCTTC. This encodes CATSDSGTSGKPYNEEQFF. The chain combines TRBV24-1 with TRBJ2-1, with TRBD2 identical over 11 bases. Germline V gives CDR1 KGHDR, CDR2 SFDVKD. Trimming removed 4 bases from V and 10 bases from J; junction bases left unmatched: 20. CDR3 length: 19 amino acids.

Of note for this clonotype: Since a much larger clone is just one base distant, this may be a read error. Because it lacks the conserved phenylalanine or tryptophan at the end, this CDR3 is likely a read error. The J gene is TRBJ2-2, the V gene TRBV15, with TRBD1 identical over 8 bases. The germline gives CDR1 LNHNV, CDR2 YYDKDF (reference sequence). CDR3 length: 15 residues. The V and J ends lost 0 bases and 4 bases, in that order; junction bases with no gene match: 1. The CDR3 is CATSRDTGGTGELFS. CDR3 nucleotide sequence: TGTGCCACCAGCAGAGATACAGGGGGCACCGGGGAGCTGTTTTCT.

This clonotype was counted many times. V usage is TRBV6-1 and J usage is TRBJ1-2; the D is unclear. Germline lookup yields CDR1 MNHNS and CDR2 SASEGT. The CDR3 is 14 residues long. Trimming stripped 5 bases from V and 7 bases from J, with 17 bases between. The CDR3 nucleotides are TGTGCCAGCAGTATACCTCTGGGGTCTGCTGGCTACACCTTC. It codes for CASSIPLGSAGYTF.

This clonotype was seen more than once but under ten times. The chain couples TRBV7-3 to TRBJ2-7, with 8 positions matching TRBD1. V lost 3 bases to trimming and J lost 4 bases; unmatched junction nucleotides: 14. Germline V gene sequence: CDR1 SGHTA, CDR2 FQGTGA. The CDR3 extends over 17 amino acids. In DNA, the CDR3 is TGTGCCAGCAGCTTCCAAGGGGCGGCAGGGGGCGGGTACGAGCAGTACTTC. Residues: CASSFQGAAGGGYEQYF.

The chain combines TRBV7-6 with TRBJ2-2; D uncertain. V shed 3 bases and J shed 0 bases, with 8 bases lying between them. The CDR3 extends over 15 amino acids. Germline V gene data show CDR1 as SGHVS and CDR2 as FNYEAQ. The CDR3 reads CASSLRFANTGELFF. The CDR3 bases are TGTGCCAGCAGCTTGCGGTTCGCGAACACCGGGGAGCTGTTTTTT.

Ten or more counts support this clonotype. The rearrangement links TRBV7-6 to TRBJ2-3, with 7 bases fitting TRBD1. The CDR3 runs to 14 residues. From germline, CDR1 is SGHVS and CDR2 FNYEAQ. J was trimmed by 6 bases and V by 3 bases; bases with no gene match: 6. The CDR3 here is CASSFPTGADTQYF. The CDR3 nucleotides read TGTGCCAGCAGCTTCCCTACAGGGGCGGATACGCAGTATTTT.

This chain connects TRBV2 to TRBJ2-3; D unclear. Between the trimmed V and J ends, which lost 6 bases and 4 bases, there was a span of 8 bases. Germline V CDR1 and CDR2: SNHLY, FYNNEI. This CDR3 is 12 amino acids long. The DNA of the CDR3 is TGTGCCAGCAGCGTAGCCCCAGATACGCAGTATTTT. Translation gives CASSVAPDTQYF. The whole variable domain, remainder taken from reference TRBV2 and TRBJ2-3, is EPEVTQTPSHQVTQMGQEVILRCVPISNHLYFYWYRQILGQKVEFLVSFYNNEISEKSEIFDDQFSVERPDGSNFTLKIRSTKLEDSAMYFCASSVAPDTQYFGPGTRLTVL.

This clonotype came up once. J is TRBJ2-2 and V is TRBV7-3; TRBD1 matches 8 bases. J lost 1 base, V lost 3 bases, and 7 bases had no gene match. Germline-derived CDR1 and CDR2 are SGHTA and FQGTGA. The CDR3 spans 17 residues. In DNA, the CDR3 is TGTGCCAGCAGCTTGAGCTCTGGACAGGGGAACACCGGGGAGCTGTTTTTT. Residues: CASSLSSGQGNTGELFF. Filled out from reference TRBV7-3 and TRBJ2-2, the complete variable domain reads GAGVSQTPSNKVTEKGKYVELRCDPISGHTALYWYRQSLGQGPEFLIYFQGTGAADDSGLPNDRFFAVRPEGSVSTLKIQRTERGDSAVYLCASSLSSGQGNTGELFFGEGSRLTVL.